This record covers a single T cell receptor (beta chain). Antigen: not known. This specimen belongs to a study of CD8 T cells in ankylosing spondylitis. General study findings and limits: In ankylosing spondylitis blood, a motif of roughly eight highly homologous TCR beta variants appeared characteristic.

V was clipped by 2 bases and J by 7 bases, with 9 bases between them. Looked up from germline, CDR1 is LNHDA and CDR2 is SQIVND (reference sequence). CDR3 length equals 13 residues. In making TCR beta libraries, quantitative 5'-RACE with molecular barcodes was used. TCRdb processed the 5' RACE reads anew with MiXCR; each CDR3 protein has one entry. Of a few hundred thousand distinct CDR3 sequences listed, about 20% are singletons. Sequenced sample: blood, either unsorted or a sorted T cell fraction (not recorded which). This rearrangement joins TRBV19 to TRBJ1-5; D not resolved. This receptor was identified in a male donor with ankylosing spondylitis. DNA of the CDR3: TGTGCCAGTAGTATAAGGGATTGGCAGCCCCAGCATTTT. It is translated as CASSIRDWQPQHF.